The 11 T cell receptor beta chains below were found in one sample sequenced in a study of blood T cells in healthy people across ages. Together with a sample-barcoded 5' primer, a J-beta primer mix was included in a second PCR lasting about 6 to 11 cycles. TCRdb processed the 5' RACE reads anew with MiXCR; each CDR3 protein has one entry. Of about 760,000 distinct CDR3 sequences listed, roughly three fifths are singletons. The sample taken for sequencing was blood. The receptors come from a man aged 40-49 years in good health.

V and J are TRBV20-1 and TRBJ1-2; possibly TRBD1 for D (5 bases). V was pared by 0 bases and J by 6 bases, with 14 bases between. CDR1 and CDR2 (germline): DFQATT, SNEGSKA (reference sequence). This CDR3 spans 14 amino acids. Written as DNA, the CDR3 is TGCAGTGCTAGAGATAGGCAGGGAGCGGATGGCTACACCTTC. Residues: CSARDRQGADGYTF.

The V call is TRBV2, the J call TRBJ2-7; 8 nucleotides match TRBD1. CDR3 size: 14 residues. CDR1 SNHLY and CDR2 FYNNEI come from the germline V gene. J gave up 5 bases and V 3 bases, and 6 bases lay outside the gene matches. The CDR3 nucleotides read TGTGCCAGCAGTGATCCGGAGGACAGGGACGAGCAGTACTTC. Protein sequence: CASSDPEDRDEQYF.

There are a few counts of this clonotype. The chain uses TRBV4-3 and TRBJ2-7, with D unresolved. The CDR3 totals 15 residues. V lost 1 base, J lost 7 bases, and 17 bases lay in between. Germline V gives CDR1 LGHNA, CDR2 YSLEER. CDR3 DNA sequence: TGCGCCAGCAGCCAAGTGAGGAACGGAAAGGATGAGCAGTACTTC. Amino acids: CASSQVRNGKDEQYF.

This CDR3 reads CASGGTFFEQFF. DNA of the CDR3: TGTGCCAGCGGGGGGACATTCTTTGAGCAGTTCTTC. V usage is TRBV6-1 and J usage is TRBJ2-1; the D gene could be TRBD1 or TRBD2 (6 bases each). The length of the CDR3 is 12 residues. V was pared by 8 bases and J by 9 bases, with 14 bases between. The germline CDR1 and CDR2 sequences are MNHNS and SASEGT.

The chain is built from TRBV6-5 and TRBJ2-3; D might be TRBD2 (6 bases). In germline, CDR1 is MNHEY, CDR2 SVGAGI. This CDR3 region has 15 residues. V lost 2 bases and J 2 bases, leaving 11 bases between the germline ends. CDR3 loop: CASSYRLDATDTQYF. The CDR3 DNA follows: TGTGCCAGCAGTTACCGACTAGATGCCACAGATACGCAGTATTTT.

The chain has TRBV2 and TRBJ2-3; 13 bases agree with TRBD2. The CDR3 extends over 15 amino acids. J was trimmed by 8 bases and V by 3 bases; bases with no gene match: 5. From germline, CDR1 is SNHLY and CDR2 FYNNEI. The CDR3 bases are TGTGCCAGCAGTGACGGACTAGCGGGAGAGGCTACGCAGTATTTT. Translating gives CASSDGLAGEATQYF.

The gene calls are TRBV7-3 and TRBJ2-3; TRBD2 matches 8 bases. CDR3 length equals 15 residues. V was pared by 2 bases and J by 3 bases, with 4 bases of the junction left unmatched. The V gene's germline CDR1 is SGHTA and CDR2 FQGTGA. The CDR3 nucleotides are TGTGCCAGCAGCTTAGGTAGCGGGATGACAGATACGCAGTATTTT. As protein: CASSLGSGMTDTQYF.

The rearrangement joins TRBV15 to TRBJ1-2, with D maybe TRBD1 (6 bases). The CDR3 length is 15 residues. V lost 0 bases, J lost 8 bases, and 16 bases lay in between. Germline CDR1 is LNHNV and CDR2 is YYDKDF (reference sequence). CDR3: CATSRDDTGIWGYTF. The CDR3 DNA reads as TGTGCCACCAGCAGAGATGACACAGGGATTTGGGGCTACACCTTC. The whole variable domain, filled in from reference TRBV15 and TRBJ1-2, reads DAMVIQNPRYQVTQFGKPVTLSCSQTLNHNVMYWYQQKSSQAPKLLFHYYDKDFNNEADTPDNFQSRRPNTSFCFLDIRSPGLGDTAMYLCATSRDDTGIWGYTFGSGTRLTVV.

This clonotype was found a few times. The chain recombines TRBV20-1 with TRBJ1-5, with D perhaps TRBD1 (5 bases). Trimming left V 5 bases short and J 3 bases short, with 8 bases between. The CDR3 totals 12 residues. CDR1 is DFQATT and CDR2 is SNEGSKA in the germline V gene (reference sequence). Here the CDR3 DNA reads TGCAGTGCTGGCAGGGCCAATCAGCCCCAGCATTTT. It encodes CSAGRANQPQHF.

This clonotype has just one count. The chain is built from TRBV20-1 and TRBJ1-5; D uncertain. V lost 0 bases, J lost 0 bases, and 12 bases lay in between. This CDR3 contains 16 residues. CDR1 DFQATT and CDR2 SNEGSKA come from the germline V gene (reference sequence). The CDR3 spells CSARDGGQYSNQPQHF. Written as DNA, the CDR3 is TGCAGTGCTAGAGATGGAGGGCAGTATAGCAATCAGCCCCAGCATTTT.

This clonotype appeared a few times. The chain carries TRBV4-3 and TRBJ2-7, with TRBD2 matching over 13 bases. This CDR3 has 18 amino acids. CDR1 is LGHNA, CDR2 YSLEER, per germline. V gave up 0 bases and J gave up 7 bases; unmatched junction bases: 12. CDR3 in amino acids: CASSQDLTRLAGGGEQYF. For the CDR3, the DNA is TGCGCCAGCAGCCAAGATTTGACCCGACTAGCGGGAGGCGGTGAGCAGTACTTC.